The 2 T cell receptor beta chains listed next were all sequenced from one sample in a study of blood T cell repertoires in COVID-19. The assay was immunoSEQ multiplex PCR, and TCRdb's table has in-frame clones only and misses some. The sample lists 350,000 or so clones, 70% to 90% occurring once. Specimen: PBMCs or T cells enriched from blood (not recorded which). The receptors stem from a woman between 40 and 55 years old with acute COVID-19.

The J gene is TRBJ1-2, the V gene TRBV7-2; D may be TRBD1 (6 bases). Trimming stripped 2 bases from V and 4 bases from J, with 17 bases between. This CDR3 contains 16 residues. Per germline, CDR1 SGHTA and CDR2 FQGNSA. This CDR3 reads CASSLTGQPTSYGYTF. The CDR3 DNA follows: TGTGCCAGCAGCTTAACCGGACAGCCCACTAGCTATGGCTACACCTTC.

The V and J genes are TRBV4-1 and TRBJ2-3; 7 bases agree with TRBD1. J lost 4 bases, V lost 0 bases, and 4 bases had no gene match. The germline V gene has CDR1 MGHRA and CDR2 YSYEKL. This CDR3 is 15 amino acids long. CDR3 bases: TGCGCCAGCAGCCAAGACACTGACAGGGCAGATACGCAGTATTTT. It yields the protein CASSQDTDRADTQYF.